One T cell receptor (beta chain) is described in this entry. Its antigen is currently unknown. The data belong to a study of shared clonotypes between healthy human individuals. Findings of the study overall: Clonotype sharing among donors was thought likely to change with sequencing depth.

Measured with immunoSEQ multiplex PCR; TCRdb has only the in-frame clones, and not every one. The table records approximately 1.9 million clones, about 93% of them present only once. Naive CD8 isolation took CD45RO-negative cells positively selected for CCR7 and excluded terminally differentiated effector memory CD45RA+ cells. All participating donors were Caucasian adults from Nashville, Tennessee. CDR3 length equals 16 residues. The V gene's germline CDR1 is SGHTA and CDR2 FQGNSA. The V and J ends lost 4 bases and 0 bases, in that order; junction bases with no gene match: 4. The V and J genes are TRBV7-2 and TRBJ2-1, with TRBD1 matching over 9 bases. The source material was naive CD8+ T cells from PBMCs. The receptor was derived from a man aged 18 to 29 in good health. Some clones in this sample may be carry-over from other donors' samples. DNA of the CDR3: TGTGCCAGCAGCTCGGGACAGGGAGGCTCCTACAATGAGCAGTTCTTC. Translating it yields CASSSGQGGSYNEQFF.